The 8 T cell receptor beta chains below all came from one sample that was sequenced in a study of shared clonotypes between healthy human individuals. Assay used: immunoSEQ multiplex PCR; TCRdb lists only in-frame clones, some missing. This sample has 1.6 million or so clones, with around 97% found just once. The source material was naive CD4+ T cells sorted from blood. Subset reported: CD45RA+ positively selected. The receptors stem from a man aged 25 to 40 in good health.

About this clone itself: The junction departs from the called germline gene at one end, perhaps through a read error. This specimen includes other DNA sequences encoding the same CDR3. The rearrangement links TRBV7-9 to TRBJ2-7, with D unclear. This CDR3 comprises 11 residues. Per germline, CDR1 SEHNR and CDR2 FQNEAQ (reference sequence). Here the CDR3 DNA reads TGTGCCAGCGGCTATTCCTACGAGCAATACTTC. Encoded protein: CASGYSYEQYF.

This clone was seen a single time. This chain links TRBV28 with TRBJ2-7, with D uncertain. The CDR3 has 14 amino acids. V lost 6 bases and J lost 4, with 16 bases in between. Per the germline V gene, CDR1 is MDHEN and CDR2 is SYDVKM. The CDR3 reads CASSLTTPPYEQYF. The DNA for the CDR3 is TGTGCCAGCAGCCTGACAACACCCCCTTACGAGCAGTACTTC.

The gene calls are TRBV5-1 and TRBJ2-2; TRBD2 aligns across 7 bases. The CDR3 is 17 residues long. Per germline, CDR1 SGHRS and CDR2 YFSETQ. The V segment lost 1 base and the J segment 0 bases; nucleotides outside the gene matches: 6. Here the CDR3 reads CASSLSRGSSNTGELFF. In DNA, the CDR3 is TGCGCCAGCAGCTTGTCGCGCGGGAGCTCGAACACCGGGGAGCTGTTTTTT. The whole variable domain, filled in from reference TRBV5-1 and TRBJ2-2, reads KAGVTQTPRYLIKTRGQQVTLSCSPISGHRSVSWYQQTPGQGLQFLFEYFSETQRNKGNFPGRFSGRQFSNSRSEMNVSTLELGDSALYLCASSLSRGSSNTGELFFGEGSRLTVL.

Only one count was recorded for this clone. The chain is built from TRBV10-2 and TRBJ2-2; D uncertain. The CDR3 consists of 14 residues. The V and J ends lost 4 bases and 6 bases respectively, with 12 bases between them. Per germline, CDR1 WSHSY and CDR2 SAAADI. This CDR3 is CASSVLPGAGELFF. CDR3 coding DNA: TGCGCCAGCAGTGTCCTTCCCGGCGCCGGGGAGCTGTTTTTT.

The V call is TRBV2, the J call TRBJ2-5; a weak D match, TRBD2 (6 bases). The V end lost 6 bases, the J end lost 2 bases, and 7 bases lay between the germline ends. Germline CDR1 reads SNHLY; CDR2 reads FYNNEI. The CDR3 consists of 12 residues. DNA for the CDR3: TGTGCCAGCAGCCGGGAGCAAGAGACCCAGTACTTC. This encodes CASSREQETQYF.

The CDR3 spells CSVERGLAGGNNEQFF. In nucleotides, the CDR3 is TGCAGCGTTGAAAGGGGACTAGCGGGAGGGAACAATGAGCAGTTCTTC. This chain links TRBV29-1 with TRBJ2-1; 16 bases align to TRBD2. With V trimmed by 2 bases and J by 5 bases, 3 bases remained unmatched. The CDR3 sequence is 16 residues long. Germline values: CDR1 SQVTM, CDR2 ANQGSEA.

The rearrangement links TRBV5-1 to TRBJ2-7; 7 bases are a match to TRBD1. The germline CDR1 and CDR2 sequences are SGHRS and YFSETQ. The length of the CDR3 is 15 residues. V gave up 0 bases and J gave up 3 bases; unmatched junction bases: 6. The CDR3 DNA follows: TGCGCCAGCAGCTTGGCCCAGGGGGTGGACTACGAGCAGTACTTC. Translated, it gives CASSLAQGVDYEQYF.

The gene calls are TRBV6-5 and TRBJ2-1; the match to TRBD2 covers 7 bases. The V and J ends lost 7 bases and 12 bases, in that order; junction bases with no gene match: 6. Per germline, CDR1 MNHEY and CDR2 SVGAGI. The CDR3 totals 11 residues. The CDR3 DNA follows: TGTGCCAGCACGTCCGGGACTATGCAGTTCTTC. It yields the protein CASTSGTMQFF.